Shown below are 32 T cell receptor beta chains from a single sample sequenced in a study of blood T cell repertoires in COVID-19. This table comes from immunoSEQ multiplex PCR, and its TCRdb copy is limited to in-frame clones, with some not included. The data contain approximately 110,000 clones, around 85% of them singletons. Sample: peripheral blood. The receptors originated from a woman aged 55-70 years with COVID-19, enrolled during active disease.

The rearrangement uses TRBV7-8 and TRBJ1-1; D unresolved. The CDR3 loop spans 17 amino acids. In germline, CDR1 is SGHVS, CDR2 FQNEAQ. V lost 3 bases to trimming and J lost 4 bases, with 21 bases between them. Here the CDR3 reads CASSFLDIYQSSTEAFF. The CDR3 nucleotides read TGTGCCAGCAGCTTCCTCGATATATACCAGTCCTCCACTGAAGCTTTCTTT.

This rearrangement joins TRBV24-1 to TRBJ1-5, with 7 bases fitting TRBD1. CDR1 is KGHDR and CDR2 is SFDVKD in the germline V gene. CDR3 size: 17 residues. V dropped 9 bases and J dropped 0; count of bases not matched to a gene: 13. The CDR3 DNA sequence: TGTGCCACCGAGACAGGGAGTGTTAGTTATAGCAATCAGCCCCAGCATTTT. Encoded protein: CATETGSVSYSNQPQHF.

The V gene is TRBV28, the J gene TRBJ2-7; possible D gene TRBD2, 6 bases. Trimming stripped 6 bases from V and 3 bases from J, with 15 bases between. Looked up from germline, CDR1 is MDHEN and CDR2 is SYDVKM. The CDR3 is 14 residues long. The CDR3 is CASSPAGTRYEQYF. The DNA for the CDR3 is TGTGCCAGCAGCCCCGCCGGGACTCGCTACGAGCAGTACTTC.

CDR3: CASSGPTGNTEAFF. The CDR3 nucleotides are TGTGCCAGCAGCGGCCCGACAGGGAACACTGAAGCTTTCTTT. The chain employs TRBV9 and TRBJ1-1; possibly TRBD1 for D (6 bases). Trimming removed 3 bases at V and 1 base at J, with 10 bases between. Germline values: CDR1 SGDLS, CDR2 YYNGEE. The CDR3 runs 14 residues.

V usage is TRBV6-2 or TRBV6-3 and J usage is TRBJ2-1, with 7 bases fitting TRBD1. The J segment lost 0 bases and the V segment lost 6 bases, leaving 11 bases of the junction unmatched. The germline V gene has CDR1 MNHEY and CDR2 SVGEGT. The CDR3 length is 17 residues. The CDR3 nucleotides read TGTGCCAGCAGCCCCGACAGGGAGCCTAGCTCCTACAATGAGCAGTTCTTC. Translation: CASSPDREPSSYNEQFF.

This chain connects TRBV19 to TRBJ2-7, with D unresolved. V was clipped by 1 base and J by 2 bases, with 21 bases between them. The germline gives CDR1 LNHDA, CDR2 SQIVND (reference sequence). CDR3 length: 18 residues. CDR3 nucleotide sequence: TGTGCCAGTAGTATAGGGGCAGTTCTCCCCCGAGATCCCTACGAGCAGTACTTC. Amino acids: CASSIGAVLPRDPYEQYF.

The chain joins TRBV24-1 to TRBJ2-1; no reliable D call. This CDR3 is built from 14 residues. The V and J ends lost 5 bases and 5 bases respectively, with 12 bases between them. CDR1 and CDR2 from the germline V gene are KGHDR and SFDVKD. The CDR3 here is CATSVDDWNNEQFF. In nucleotides, the CDR3 is TGTGCCACCAGTGTTGATGACTGGAACAATGAGCAGTTCTTC.

The rearrangement links TRBV7-6 to TRBJ1-4, with 11 bases aligning to TRBD1. V was pared by 5 bases and J by 6 bases, with 5 bases of the junction left unmatched. CDR3 length: 15 residues. Per germline, CDR1 SGHVS and CDR2 FNYEAQ. CDR3: CASSRPGQGDEKLFF. CDR3 DNA: TGTGCCAGCAGCAGACCGGGACAGGGGGATGAAAAACTGTTTTTT.

A few counts support this clone. The V gene is TRBV29-1, the J gene TRBJ1-2; the D gene is possibly TRBD1 (5 bases). Germline V gene lookup returns CDR1 SQVTM and CDR2 ANQGSEA. V shed 3 bases and J shed 2 bases, with 10 bases lying between them. CDR3 length: 13 residues. The CDR3 loop is CSVDSGFNYGYTF. CDR3 nucleotide sequence: TGCAGCGTTGACTCAGGGTTCAACTATGGCTACACCTTC. The full variable domain, completed using reference TRBV29-1 and TRBJ1-2, is SAVISQKPSRDICQRGTSLTIQCQVDSQVTMMFWYRQQPGQSLTLIATANQGSEATYESGFVIDKFPISRPNLTFSTLTVSNMSPEDSSIYLCSVDSGFNYGYTFGSGTRLTVV.

The V gene is TRBV19, the J gene TRBJ1-5; TRBD1 is a possible D gene (5 bases). V was clipped by 8 bases and J by 6 bases, with 20 bases between them. Germline CDR1 is LNHDA and CDR2 is SQIVND (reference sequence). The CDR3 runs to 15 residues. CDR3 amino acids: CASSKQEVGGQPQHF. The CDR3 region has the DNA TGTGCCAGTTCTAAGCAAGAAGTCGGGGGTCAGCCCCAGCATTTT.

This chain uses TRBV4-2 with TRBJ2-3, with D maybe TRBD2 (6 bases). This CDR3 is built from 14 residues. Germline V gene sequence: CDR1 LGHNA, CDR2 YNFKEQ. Trimming took off 5 bases at V and 0 bases at J, with 9 bases between the two ends. The DNA of the CDR3 is TGTGCCAGCAGCTTCGGGACTAGCACAGATACGCAGTATTTT. Amino acids: CASSFGTSTDTQYF.

J is TRBJ2-7 and V is TRBV7-9, with 10 bases lining up with TRBD1. Germline trimming cut 3 bases from V and 1 base from J; bases unmatched to any gene: 6. CDR3 length: 16 amino acids. Germline V CDR1 and CDR2: SEHNR, FQNEAQ (reference sequence). In DNA, the CDR3 is TGTGCCAGCAGCTTCTACCGGGACAGGGGATCCTACGAGCAGTACTTC. Its protein is CASSFYRDRGSYEQYF.

A single count supports this clone. A much larger clone lies one base from this, so it may be a read error. The same CDR3 can be traced to other DNA sequences in this sample. V is TRBV5-1 and J is TRBJ1-1; the D is unclear. CDR1 is SGHRS and CDR2 is YFSETQ in the germline V gene. Trimming took off 5 bases at V and 3 bases at J, with 11 bases between the two ends. CDR3 size: 13 residues. The CDR3 spells CASSSQVDTEAFF. The CDR3 bases are TGCGCCAGCAGTTCGCAGGTCGACACTGAAGCTTTCTTT.

This clone has only one observation. This sequence joins TRBV18 and TRBJ1-4; 9 positions match TRBD1. CDR3 size: 16 residues. From germline, CDR1 is KGHSH and CDR2 LQKENI. With V trimmed by 0 bases and J by 7 bases, 6 bases remained unmatched. CDR3 bases: TGTGCCAGCTCACCACCACAGGGACAGGGAGTTGAAAAACTGTTTTTT. Its protein product is CASSPPQGQGVEKLFF. Full variable domain (outside the CDR3, taken from reference TRBV18 and TRBJ1-4): NAGVMQNPRHLVRRRGQEARLRCSPMKGHSHVYWYRQLPEEGLKFMVYLQKENIIDESGMPKERFSAEFPKEGPSILRIQQVVRGDSAAYFCASSPPQGQGVEKLFFGSGTQLSVL.

The chain couples TRBV18 to TRBJ1-1, with D hard to call. The CDR3 is 15 residues long. CDR1 is KGHSH, CDR2 LQKENI, per germline. The V and J ends lost 0 bases and 4 bases respectively, with 12 bases between them. The CDR3 sequence is CASSPPSGSGTEAFF. The DNA for the CDR3 is TGTGCCAGCTCACCACCGTCGGGGTCCGGCACTGAAGCTTTCTTT.

This sequence joins TRBV10-1 and TRBJ2-7; D is unresolved. V gave up 7 bases and J gave up 3 bases, with 10 bases separating them. The CDR3 covers 12 residues. The germline V gene encodes CDR1 WNHNN and CDR2 SYGVQD (reference sequence). Here the CDR3 reads CASTGANYEQYF. The CDR3 nucleotides are TGCGCCAGCACGGGTGCTAACTACGAGCAGTACTTC.

The J gene is TRBJ2-2, the V gene TRBV3-1 (or the pseudogene TRBV3-2); TRBD2 matches at 11 bases. This CDR3 region has 19 residues. The V and J ends lost 1 base and 0 bases, in that order; junction bases with no gene match: 7. Per germline, CDR1 LGHDT and CDR2 YNNKEL (reference sequence). In DNA form, the CDR3 reads TGTGCCAGCAGCCAAGTGGCTAGCGGGGGGCCCGCGAACACCGGGGAGCTGTTTTTT. This encodes CASSQVASGGPANTGELFF.

As concerns this clone: No conserved phenylalanine or tryptophan is present at the end of the CDR3, so a read error is the likely explanation. The DNA is omitted, as the CDR3 cannot be located on it reliably, and the CDR3 follows TCRdb's listing. The chain is built from TRBV12-3 or TRBV12-4 and TRBJ1-2. Including both end residues, the CDR3 is 11 amino acids long. CDR3 region: CASSLSGTIVY.

As DNA, the CDR3 is TGTGCCAGCAGCGGCCGGACAGGTGAAGCTTTCTTT. Translated: CASSGRTGEAFF. The chain recombines TRBV11-3 with TRBJ1-1; 7 bases map to TRBD1. With 5 bases clipped from V and 7 bases from J, the junction kept 4 bases outside the gene matches. The V gene's germline CDR1 is SGHNT and CDR2 YENEEA. This CDR3 is 12 amino acids long.

The CDR3 loop is CASSRGTDSYNEQFF. The DNA for the CDR3 is TGTGCCAGCAGCCGCGGGACAGACTCCTACAATGAGCAGTTCTTC. This chain joins TRBV5-4 and TRBJ2-1, with D possibly being TRBD1 (7 bases). In germline, CDR1 is SGHNT, CDR2 YYREEE (reference sequence). This CDR3 contains 15 residues. V dropped 4 bases and J dropped 0 bases, with 11 bases sitting between them.

The chain carries TRBV6-2 or TRBV6-3 and TRBJ2-7; a weak D match, TRBD1 (6 bases). CDR1 is MNHEY, CDR2 SVGEGT, per germline. There are 16 residues in the CDR3. The germline V and J ends were trimmed by 1 base and 4 bases, with 17 bases remaining between them. This CDR3 reads CASSYLGHPPEYEQYF. The CDR3 DNA reads TGTGCCAGCAGTTACTTGGGACACCCGCCAGAGTACGAGCAGTACTTC.

The chain is built from TRBV30 and TRBJ2-2; 12 bases line up with TRBD2. V lost 3 bases and J lost 6; bases outside the gene matches: 8. The germline gives CDR1 GTSNPN, CDR2 SVGIG (reference sequence). The CDR3 is 16 amino acids. The CDR3 bases are TGTGCCTGGAGCCCCCTAGCGGGGGGGCTCCCCGGGGAGCTGTTTTTT. Its translation is CAWSPLAGGLPGELFF.

The rearrangement links TRBV9 to TRBJ1-2; a weak D match, TRBD1 (5 bases). The germline V and J ends were trimmed by 3 bases and 2 bases, with 20 bases remaining between them. This CDR3 contains 17 residues. CDR1 and CDR2 (germline): SGDLS, YYNGEE. The CDR3 protein is CASSAHSGQTGNYGYTF. In DNA, the CDR3 is TGTGCCAGCAGCGCTCACTCAGGACAAACAGGAAACTATGGCTACACCTTC.

The gene calls are TRBV14 and TRBJ2-3; D is unresolved. The ends were cut back, 4 bases at V and 0 bases at J, with 11 bases in the middle. The CDR3 covers 15 residues. Germline values: CDR1 SGHDN, CDR2 FVKESK. This chain's CDR3 is CASSLAWHSTDTQYF. Here the CDR3 DNA reads TGTGCCAGCAGCCTTGCTTGGCACAGCACAGATACGCAGTATTTT.

This clone was detected only a few times. This chain joins TRBV4-1 and TRBJ2-7; 10 positions match TRBD2. Germline CDR1 is MGHRA and CDR2 is YSYEKL. CDR3 length equals 14 residues. The J segment lost 5 bases and the V segment lost 4 bases, leaving 5 bases of the junction unmatched. The CDR3 here is CASSRSGGQDEQYF. Written as DNA, the CDR3 is TGCGCCAGCAGCCGTAGCGGGGGGCAGGACGAGCAGTACTTC.

The rearrangement links TRBV5-1 to TRBJ2-5; D call uncertain. V lost 5 bases and J 5 bases, leaving 13 bases between the germline ends. The CDR3 loop spans 13 amino acids. Germline lookup yields CDR1 SGHRS and CDR2 YFSETQ. The CDR3 protein is CASRENSGETQYF. CDR3 bases: TGCGCCAGCAGGGAAAACTCCGGGGAGACCCAGTACTTC.

J is TRBJ1-5 and V is TRBV27; the D gene is possibly TRBD1 (6 bases). The ends were cut back, 4 bases at V and 6 bases at J, with 19 bases in the middle. This CDR3 spans 16 amino acids. The V gene's germline CDR1 is MNHEY and CDR2 SMNVEV (reference sequence). The CDR3 region has the DNA TGTGCCAGCAGTTCCCTCATTACAGGGACGGGTCAGCCCCAGCATTTT. This translates into CASSSLITGTGQPQHF.

This clone was picked up one time. Written as DNA, the CDR3 is TGTGCCAGCAGTTTACCAGGGCCGAACACTGAAGCTTTCTTT. Its translation is CASSLPGPNTEAFF. The genes are TRBV27 and TRBJ1-1, with TRBD1 as a possible D gene (5 bases). V lost 2 bases and J lost 1, with 8 bases in between. The CDR3 consists of 14 residues. CDR1 is MNHEY, CDR2 SMNVEV, per germline (reference sequence).

The CDR3 bases are TGTGCCAGCAGGGACCGTTGGAGGGACTCCTACGAGCAGTACTTC. This encodes CASRDRWRDSYEQYF. V and J are TRBV6-5 and TRBJ2-7; D might be TRBD2 (6 bases). Germline values: CDR1 MNHEY, CDR2 SVGAGI. The CDR3 is 15 residues long. V lost 6 bases to trimming and J lost 0 bases, with 15 bases between them.

The chain recombines TRBV19 with TRBJ1-2; D not resolved. CDR1 and CDR2 from the germline V gene are LNHDA and SQIVND (reference sequence). This CDR3 is built from 12 residues. V lost 9 bases to trimming and J lost 4 bases, with 12 bases between them. CDR3: CASEGSFYGYTF. DNA for the CDR3: TGTGCCAGCGAGGGATCCTTCTATGGCTACACCTTC. Using reference TRBV19 and TRBJ1-2 for the parts outside the CDR3, the full variable domain is DGGITQSPKYLFRKEGQNVTLSCEQNLNHDAMYWYRQDPGQGLRLIYYSQIVNDFQKGDIAEGYSVSREKKESFPLTVTSAQKNPTAFYLCASEGSFYGYTFGSGTRLTVV.

The chain is built from TRBV7-9 and TRBJ2-1, with TRBD1 identical over 9 bases. The CDR3 is made up of 15 amino acids. The junction had 0 bases not matched to a gene; V was cut back by 3 bases and J by 0 bases. Germline CDR1 is SEHNR and CDR2 is FQNEAQ (reference sequence). This chain's CDR3 is CASSLGQGSYNEQFF. CDR3 nucleotide sequence: TGTGCCAGCAGCTTGGGACAGGGCTCCTACAATGAGCAGTTCTTC.

This rearrangement joins TRBV10-2 to TRBJ2-7, with D possibly being TRBD2 (6 bases). In germline, CDR1 is WSHSY, CDR2 SAAADI. CDR3 length: 17 amino acids. Deletions cut 0 bases from V and 4 bases from J, with 19 bases between. The CDR3: CASSESVGPRGSYEQYF. The CDR3 nucleotides read TGCGCCAGCAGTGAGTCCGTCGGGCCCCGGGGGTCATACGAGCAGTACTTC.